The next 18 T cell receptor beta chains were all read from a single sample in a study of T cell clones after liver transplantation. Produced via immunoSEQ multiplex PCR; TCRdb's table is partial and in-frame only. The sample contains 85,000 to 130,000 clones, roughly 80% of which appear only once. The source material was CD4+ T cells from blood, sampled before liver transplant. The receptor source for this set is a human donor who received a liver transplant.

V gene TRBV5-1 combines with J gene TRBJ1-3; a weak D match, TRBD1 (5 bases). This CDR3 has 15 amino acids. Trimming left V 3 bases short and J 0 bases short, with 10 bases between. Germline CDR1 is SGHRS and CDR2 is YFSETQ. This CDR3 is CASSWDSSSGNTIYF. The CDR3 DNA is TGCGCCAGCAGCTGGGACTCAAGCTCTGGAAACACCATATATTTT.

This chain links TRBV7-2 with TRBJ1-2; no definite D call. V was clipped by 1 base and J by 9 bases, with 15 bases between them. The length of the CDR3 is 14 residues. Germline CDR1 reads SGHTA; CDR2 reads FQGNSA. The CDR3, as DNA: TGTGCCAGCAGCTTAGGTGAAGGAAAGGGTCGCTACACCTTC. It yields the protein CASSLGEGKGRYTF.

The gene calls are TRBV18 and TRBJ2-3, with 14 positions matching TRBD2. The V segment lost 3 bases and the J segment 4 bases; nucleotides outside the gene matches: 6. Germline V gene sequence: CDR1 KGHSH, CDR2 LQKENI. This CDR3 comprises 17 residues. The chain's CDR3 is CASSPRLAGGRADTQYF. The DNA of the CDR3 is TGTGCCAGCTCACCGCGACTAGCGGGGGGGCGTGCAGATACGCAGTATTTT.

The chain recombines TRBV4-1 with TRBJ2-7, with TRBD1 matching over 11 bases. The CDR3 loop spans 15 amino acids. The germline gives CDR1 MGHRA, CDR2 YSYEKL. V lost 5 bases, J lost 4 bases, and 7 bases stayed unmatched. CDR3 nucleotide sequence: TGCGCCAGCAGCGAAGGGGGACAGGGGGTATACGAGCAGTACTTC. Its protein product is CASSEGGQGVYEQYF.

The chain couples TRBV6-1 to TRBJ2-7; 10 bases map to TRBD1. This CDR3 spans 14 amino acids. Germline lookup yields CDR1 MNHNS and CDR2 SASEGT. The V and J ends lost 7 bases and 6 bases, in that order; junction bases with no gene match: 9. The CDR3 DNA follows: TGTGCCAGCACCGACAGGGGGCTATTTTCCGAGCAGTACTTC. This gives the protein CASTDRGLFSEQYF.

The chain joins TRBV14 to TRBJ1-2; possible D gene TRBD1, 5 bases. Trimming pared 4 bases from V and 4 bases from J, leaving 22 bases between. The germline V gene encodes CDR1 SGHDN and CDR2 FVKESK. The CDR3 contains 17 residues. CDR3 sequence: CASSPGPAALNPYGYTF. In DNA form, the CDR3 reads TGTGCCAGCAGCCCAGGGCCCGCGGCCCTTAACCCCTATGGCTACACCTTC.

The chain carries TRBV30 and TRBJ2-3; D is unclear. Germline CDR1 reads GTSNPN; CDR2 reads SVGIG (reference sequence). This CDR3 region has 15 residues. V was shortened by 2 bases and J by 6 bases, with 18 bases between the two germline ends. The CDR3 spells CAWSYSLSLNDTQYF. Written as DNA, the CDR3 is TGTGCCTGGAGTTACAGCCTTTCCTTAAATGATACGCAGTATTTT.

The chain joins TRBV4-2 to TRBJ2-7, with D possibly being TRBD1 or TRBD2 (5 bases each). Germline V CDR1 and CDR2: LGHNA, YNFKEQ. This CDR3 spans 17 amino acids. Deletions cut 3 bases from V and 1 base from J, with 19 bases between. The CDR3 is CASSQGVASGGSYEQYF. As DNA, the CDR3 is TGTGCCAGCAGCCAGGGGGTGGCCTCCGGAGGTTCCTACGAGCAGTACTTC.

V is TRBV28 and J is TRBJ1-4; 9 bases fit TRBD1. CDR1 is MDHEN and CDR2 is SYDVKM in the germline V gene. The CDR3 runs to 15 residues. Trimming took 5 bases from V and 7 from J; bases not matched to a gene: 8. CDR3 residues: CASSAPGTGREKLFF. CDR3 sequence (DNA): TGTGCCAGCAGTGCTCCCGGGACAGGGCGTGAAAAACTGTTTTTT. The entire variable domain, with the rest obtained from reference TRBV28 and TRBJ1-4, is as follows: DVKVTQSSRYLVKRTGEKVFLECVQDMDHENMFWYRQDPGLGLRLIYFSYDVKMKEKGDIPEGYSVSREKKERFSLILESASTNQTSMYLCASSAPGTGREKLFFGSGTQLSVL.

V usage is TRBV19 and J usage is TRBJ1-5; TRBD1 is a possible D gene (6 bases). The CDR3 loop spans 12 amino acids. From germline, CDR1 is LNHDA and CDR2 SQIVND (reference sequence). Deletions cut 6 bases from V and 9 bases from J, with 12 bases between. CDR3 DNA sequence: TGTGCCAGTAGCAGGGGTATGGGGCCCCAGCATTTT. Protein product: CASSRGMGPQHF.

The chain uses TRBV5-1 and TRBJ2-5; weak D call: TRBD1 (7 bases). Germline assignment: CDR1 SGHRS and CDR2 YFSETQ. Trimming removed 3 bases from V and 6 bases from J, with 21 bases in between. This CDR3 has 16 residues. The CDR3 nucleotides are TGCGCCAGCAGCTACGAGGTCAGGGGGGAATTAAAGACCCAGTACTTC. This codes for CASSYEVRGELKTQYF.

This clone showed up just once. This sequence joins TRBV7-3 and TRBJ1-6; D might be TRBD1 (6 bases). V lost 3 bases and J 7 bases, leaving 10 bases between the germline ends. Germline lookup yields CDR1 SGHTA and CDR2 FQGTGA. The CDR3 consists of 14 residues. CDR3 region: CASSLKGENSPLHF. The CDR3 bases are TGTGCCAGCAGCTTGAAGGGGGAAAATTCACCCCTCCACTTT. Drawing the rest from reference TRBV7-3 and TRBJ1-6, the complete variable domain is GAGVSQTPSNKVTEKGKYVELRCDPISGHTALYWYRQSLGQGPEFLIYFQGTGAADDSGLPNDRFFAVRPEGSVSTLKIQRTERGDSAVYLCASSLKGENSPLHFGNGTRLTVT.

This clone was seen once. This rearrangement joins TRBV12-5 to TRBJ2-5, with TRBD2 matching over 15 bases. The CDR3 is 18 residues long. Germline lookup yields CDR1 LGHNT and CDR2 FRNRAP. The J segment lost 5 bases and the V segment lost 3 bases, leaving 10 bases of the junction unmatched. CDR3 sequence reads: CASGFSWTSGGAGETQYF. CDR3 nucleotide sequence: TGTGCTAGTGGTTTCTCATGGACTAGCGGGGGGGCCGGGGAGACCCAGTACTTC.

The chain recombines TRBV12-5 with TRBJ1-5, with D possibly TRBD1 on 5 matching bases. The V and J ends lost 1 base and 4 bases respectively, with 8 bases between them. The CDR3 contains 14 residues. The V gene's germline CDR1 is LGHNT and CDR2 FRNRAP. The CDR3 DNA reads as TGTGCTAGTGGTTTGGGGCGGGGGAATCAGCCCCAGCATTTT. This gives the protein CASGLGRGNQPQHF.

This clone was observed a single time. The chain links TRBV18 to TRBJ1-2, with TRBD1 matching over 11 bases. The CDR3 has 16 residues. Germline-derived CDR1 and CDR2 are KGHSH and LQKENI. The V and J ends lost 0 bases and 7 bases, in that order; junction bases with no gene match: 7. The CDR3 region has the DNA TGTGCCAGCTCACCACCGTGGACAGGGGGCGCGTCTGGCTACACCTTC. It yields the protein CASSPPWTGGASGYTF.

The chain is built from TRBV28 and TRBJ1-1; a possible D gene is TRBD1 (5 bases). This CDR3 contains 17 residues. Per germline, CDR1 MDHEN and CDR2 SYDVKM. V was cut by 6 bases and J by 5 bases, with 25 bases left in between. CDR3 region: CASRSHVLRQGSTEAFF. The CDR3 DNA reads TGTGCCAGCAGGTCGCATGTTCTTAGGCAGGGATCGACTGAAGCTTTCTTT. The full variable domain, its missing parts supplied by reference TRBV28 and TRBJ1-1, is DVKVTQSSRYLVKRTGEKVFLECVQDMDHENMFWYRQDPGLGLRLIYFSYDVKMKEKGDIPEGYSVSREKKERFSLILESASTNQTSMYLCASRSHVLRQGSTEAFFGQGTRLTVV.

This chain joins TRBV2 and TRBJ2-7; TRBD1 matches 7 bases. The CDR3 covers 13 residues. Trimming took 6 bases from V and 2 from J; bases not matched to a gene: 4. Germline loops: CDR1 SNHLY, CDR2 FYNNEI. CDR3 amino acids: CASRQGSPYEQYF. The CDR3 nucleotides read TGTGCCAGCAGACAGGGGTCCCCCTACGAGCAGTACTTC.

The chain employs TRBV7-2 and TRBJ2-1; D is undetermined. CDR1 and CDR2 from the germline V gene are SGHTA and FQGNSA. The CDR3 runs 15 residues. The ends were cut back, 4 bases at V and 0 bases at J, with 10 bases in the middle. The CDR3 nucleotides are TGTGCCAGCAGCTCCACGGTCGGCTCCTACAATGAGCAGTTCTTC. It specifies CASSSTVGSYNEQFF.